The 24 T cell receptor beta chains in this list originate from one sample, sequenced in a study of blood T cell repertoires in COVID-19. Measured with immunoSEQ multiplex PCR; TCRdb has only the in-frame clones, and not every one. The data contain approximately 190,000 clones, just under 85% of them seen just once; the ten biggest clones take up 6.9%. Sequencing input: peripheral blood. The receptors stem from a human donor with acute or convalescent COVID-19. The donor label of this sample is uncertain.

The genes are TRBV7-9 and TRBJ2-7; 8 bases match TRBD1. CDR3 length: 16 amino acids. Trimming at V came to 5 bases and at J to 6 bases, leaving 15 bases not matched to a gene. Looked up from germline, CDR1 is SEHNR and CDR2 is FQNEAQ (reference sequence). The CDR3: CASSPSLGTGPIEQYF. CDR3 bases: TGTGCCAGCAGCCCCTCCCTCGGGACAGGCCCTATCGAGCAGTACTTC.

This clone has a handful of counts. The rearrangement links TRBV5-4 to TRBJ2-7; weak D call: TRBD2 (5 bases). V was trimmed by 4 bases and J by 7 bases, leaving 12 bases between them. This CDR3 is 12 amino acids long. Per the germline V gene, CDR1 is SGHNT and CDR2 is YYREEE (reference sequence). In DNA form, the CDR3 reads TGTGCCAGCAGCCAGGACTTGTTGGAGCAGTACTTC. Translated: CASSQDLLEQYF.

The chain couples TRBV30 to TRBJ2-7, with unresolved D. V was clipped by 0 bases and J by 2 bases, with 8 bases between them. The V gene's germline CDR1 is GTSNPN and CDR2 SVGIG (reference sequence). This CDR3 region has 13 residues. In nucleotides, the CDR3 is TGTGCCTGGAGTGTTAAGCAAACCTACGAGCAGTACTTC. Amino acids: CAWSVKQTYEQYF.

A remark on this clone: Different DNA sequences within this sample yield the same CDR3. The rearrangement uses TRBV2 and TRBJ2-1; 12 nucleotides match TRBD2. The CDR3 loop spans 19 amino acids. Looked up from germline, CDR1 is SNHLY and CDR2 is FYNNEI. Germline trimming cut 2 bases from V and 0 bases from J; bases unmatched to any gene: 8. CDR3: CASSERGLAGLSSYNEQFF. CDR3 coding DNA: TGTGCCAGCAGTGAAAGGGGACTAGCGGGCCTGAGCTCCTACAATGAGCAGTTCTTC.

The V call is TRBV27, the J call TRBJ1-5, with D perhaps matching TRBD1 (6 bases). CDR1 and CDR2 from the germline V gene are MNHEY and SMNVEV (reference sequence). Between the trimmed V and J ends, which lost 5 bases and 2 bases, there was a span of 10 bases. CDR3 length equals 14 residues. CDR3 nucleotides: TGTGCCAGCAGTACAGGGTACGGCAATCAGCCCCAGCATTTT. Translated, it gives CASSTGYGNQPQHF.

The CDR3 sequence is CASSNGIPSTDEQFF. DNA for the CDR3: TGTGCCAGCAGCAACGGGATCCCGAGTACCGATGAGCAGTTCTTC. The rearrangement links TRBV9 to TRBJ2-1; D possibly corresponds to TRBD2 (5 bases). Germline V gives CDR1 SGDLS, CDR2 YYNGEE. Between the trimmed V and J ends, which lost 4 bases and 8 bases, there was a span of 19 bases. The CDR3 has 15 amino acids.

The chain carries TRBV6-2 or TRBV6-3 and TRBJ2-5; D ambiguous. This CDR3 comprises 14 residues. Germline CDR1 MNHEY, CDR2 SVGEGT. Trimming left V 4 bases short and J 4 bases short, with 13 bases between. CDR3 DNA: TGTGCCAGCAGTTCCCACTCCCCGCGAGAGACCCAGTACTTC. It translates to CASSSHSPRETQYF.

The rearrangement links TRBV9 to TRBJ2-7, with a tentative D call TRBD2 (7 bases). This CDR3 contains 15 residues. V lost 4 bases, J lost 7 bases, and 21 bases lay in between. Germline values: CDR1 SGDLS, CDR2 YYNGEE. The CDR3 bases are TGTGCCAGCAGCCCTTCCCCCGGGGGGCCGGGGGAGCAGTACTTC. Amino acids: CASSPSPGGPGEQYF.

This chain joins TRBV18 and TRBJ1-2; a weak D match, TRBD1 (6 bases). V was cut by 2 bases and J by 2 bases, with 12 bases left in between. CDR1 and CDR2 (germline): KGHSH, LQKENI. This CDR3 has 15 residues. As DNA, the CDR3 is TGTGCCAGCTCACCAAGGGCAGGGGACAACTATGGCTACACCTTC. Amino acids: CASSPRAGDNYGYTF.

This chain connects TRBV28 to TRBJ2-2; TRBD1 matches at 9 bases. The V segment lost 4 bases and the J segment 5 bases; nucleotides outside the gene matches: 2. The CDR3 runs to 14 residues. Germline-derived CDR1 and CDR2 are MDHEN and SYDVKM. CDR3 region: CASSSGTGTGELFF. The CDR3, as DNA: TGTGCCAGCAGTTCCGGGACAGGGACCGGGGAGCTGTTTTTT.

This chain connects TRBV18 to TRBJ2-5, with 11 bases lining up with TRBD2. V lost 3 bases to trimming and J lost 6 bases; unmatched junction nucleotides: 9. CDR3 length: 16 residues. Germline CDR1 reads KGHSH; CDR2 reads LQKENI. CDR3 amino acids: CASSPAGTSGRQTQYF. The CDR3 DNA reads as TGTGCCAGCTCACCCGCAGGCACTAGCGGGAGACAGACCCAGTACTTC.

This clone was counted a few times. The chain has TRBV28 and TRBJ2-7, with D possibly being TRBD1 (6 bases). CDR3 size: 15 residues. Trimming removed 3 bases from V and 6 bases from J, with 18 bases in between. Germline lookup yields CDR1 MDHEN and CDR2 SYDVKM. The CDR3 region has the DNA TGTGCCAGCAGTTTTCTCGGCCAGGGGAAAGTCGAGCAGTACTTC. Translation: CASSFLGQGKVEQYF.

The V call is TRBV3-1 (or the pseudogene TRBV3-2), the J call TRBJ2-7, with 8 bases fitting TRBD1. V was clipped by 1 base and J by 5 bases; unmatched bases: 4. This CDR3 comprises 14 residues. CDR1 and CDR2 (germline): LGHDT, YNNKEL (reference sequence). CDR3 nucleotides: TGTGCCAGCAGCCAAGTTGCAGGGGGCAACGAGCAGTACTTC. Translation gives CASSQVAGGNEQYF.

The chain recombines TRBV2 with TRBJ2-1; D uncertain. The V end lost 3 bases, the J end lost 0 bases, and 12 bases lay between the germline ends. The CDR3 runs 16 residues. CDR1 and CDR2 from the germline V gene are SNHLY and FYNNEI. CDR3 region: CASSDTPISSYNEQFF. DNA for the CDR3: TGTGCCAGCAGTGATACGCCGATTAGCTCCTACAATGAGCAGTTCTTC.

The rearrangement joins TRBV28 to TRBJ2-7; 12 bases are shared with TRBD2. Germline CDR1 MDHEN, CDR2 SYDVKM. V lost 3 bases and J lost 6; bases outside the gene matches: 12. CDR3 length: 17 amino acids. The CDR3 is CASSFLAGGRLFPEQYF. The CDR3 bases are TGTGCCAGCAGTTTCCTAGCGGGAGGGCGATTATTTCCCGAGCAGTACTTC.

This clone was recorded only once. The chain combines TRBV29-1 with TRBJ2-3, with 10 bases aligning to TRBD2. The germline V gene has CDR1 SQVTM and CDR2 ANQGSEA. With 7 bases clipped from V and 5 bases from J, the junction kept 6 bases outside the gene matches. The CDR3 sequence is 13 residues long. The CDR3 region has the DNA TGCAGCGCTTCCGGGACTAGCGTAGATACGCAGTATTTT. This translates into CSASGTSVDTQYF.

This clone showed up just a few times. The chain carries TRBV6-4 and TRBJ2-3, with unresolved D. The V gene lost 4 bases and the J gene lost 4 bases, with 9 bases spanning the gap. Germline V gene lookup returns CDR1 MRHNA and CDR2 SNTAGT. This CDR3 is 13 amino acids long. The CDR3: CASSGSEADTQYF. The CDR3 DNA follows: TGTGCCAGCAGTGGCTCTGAGGCAGATACGCAGTATTTT.

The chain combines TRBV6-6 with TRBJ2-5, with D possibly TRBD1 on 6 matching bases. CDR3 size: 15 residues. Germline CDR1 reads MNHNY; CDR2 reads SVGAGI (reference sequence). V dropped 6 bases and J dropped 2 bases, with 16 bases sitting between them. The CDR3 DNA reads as TGTGCCAGCAGACCGACAGGATCTCGGCAAGAGACCCAGTACTTC. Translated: CASRPTGSRQETQYF.

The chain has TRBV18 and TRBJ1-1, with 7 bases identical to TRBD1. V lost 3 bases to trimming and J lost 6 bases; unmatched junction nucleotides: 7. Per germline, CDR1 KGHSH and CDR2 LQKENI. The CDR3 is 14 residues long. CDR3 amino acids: CASSPTQGPAEAFF. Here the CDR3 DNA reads TGTGCCAGCTCACCTACACAGGGGCCAGCTGAAGCTTTCTTT.

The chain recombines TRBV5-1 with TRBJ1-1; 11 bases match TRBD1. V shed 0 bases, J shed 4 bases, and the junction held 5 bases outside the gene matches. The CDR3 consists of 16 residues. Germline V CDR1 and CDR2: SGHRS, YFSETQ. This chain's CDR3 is CASSLASGTGGTEAFF. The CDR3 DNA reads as TGCGCCAGCAGCTTGGCCTCCGGGACAGGGGGCACTGAAGCTTTCTTT.

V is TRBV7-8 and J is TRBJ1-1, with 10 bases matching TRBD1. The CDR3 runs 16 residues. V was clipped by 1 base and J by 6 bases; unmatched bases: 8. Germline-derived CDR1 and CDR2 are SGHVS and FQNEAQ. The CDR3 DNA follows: TGTGCCAGCAGCTTAGTGGGACAGGGGCTGGGATCTGAAGCTTTCTTT. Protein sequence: CASSLVGQGLGSEAFF.

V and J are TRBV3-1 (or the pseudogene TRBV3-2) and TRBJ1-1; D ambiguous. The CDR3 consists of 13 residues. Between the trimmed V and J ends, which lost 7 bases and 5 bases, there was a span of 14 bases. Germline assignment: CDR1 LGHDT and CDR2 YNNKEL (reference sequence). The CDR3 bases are TGTGCCAGCACCCCGGGTACGAGGACTGAAGCTTTCTTT. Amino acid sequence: CASTPGTRTEAFF.

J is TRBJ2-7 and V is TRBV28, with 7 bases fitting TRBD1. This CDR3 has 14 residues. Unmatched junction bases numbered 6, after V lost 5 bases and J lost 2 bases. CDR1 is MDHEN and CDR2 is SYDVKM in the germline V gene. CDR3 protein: CASSETGATYEQYF. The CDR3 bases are TGTGCCAGCAGTGAAACAGGGGCGACCTACGAGCAGTACTTC.

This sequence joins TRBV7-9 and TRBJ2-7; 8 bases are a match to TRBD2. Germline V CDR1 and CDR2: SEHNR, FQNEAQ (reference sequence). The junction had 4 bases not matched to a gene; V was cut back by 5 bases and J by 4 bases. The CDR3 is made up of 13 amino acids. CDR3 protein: CASSRGGVYEQYF. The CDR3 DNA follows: TGTGCCAGCAGCCGGGGGGGCGTTTACGAGCAGTACTTC.